Each of the 14 T cell receptor beta chains below was sequenced from the same sample in a study of tumor and adjacent non-tumor tissue in lung cancer. Three rounds of nested PCR, following a modified ARM-PCR protocol, produced the TCRbeta library. Using its own MiXCR run on the multiplex PCR reads, TCRdb lists one record per CDR3 protein. Altogether about 60,000 distinct CDR3 sequences are present, around 61% being singletons, with the ten largest covering less than 35%. The template was RNA from unsorted bulk tissue. This non-tumor lung sample came from over 3 cm beyond the tumor edge. Sequencing used distant non-tumor lung tissue. The origin of the receptors is a man aged 70-80 years with non-small cell lung cancer.

This clonotype showed up many times. The chain carries TRBV4-2 and TRBJ2-1, with a weak D call TRBD2 (5 bases). CDR1 and CDR2 (germline): LGHNA, YNFKEQ. The CDR3 loop spans 13 amino acids. Trimming pared 5 bases from V and 5 bases from J, leaving 10 bases between. CDR3 DNA: TGTGCCAGCAGCATCCGGGAAGACAATGAGCAGTTCTTC. The encoded protein is CASSIREDNEQFF.

The chain has TRBV4-1 and TRBJ1-1, with D hard to call. Looked up from germline, CDR1 is MGHRA and CDR2 is YSYEKL. Trimming shortened V by 6 bases and J by 4 bases, and 24 bases separated the two germline ends. The CDR3 length is 17 residues. The CDR3 DNA follows: TGCGCCAGCAGTCCCCGAACGATGAGTTGGGGTGGCACTGAAGCTTTCTTT. It codes for CASSPRTMSWGGTEAFF.

This sequence joins TRBV5-1 and TRBJ2-3; 10 bases agree with TRBD2. This CDR3 is built from 19 residues. The trim removed 2 bases at V and 1 base at J, leaving 13 bases unmatched. Germline V CDR1 and CDR2: SGHRS, YFSETQ. As DNA, the CDR3 is TGCGCCAGCAGCTTCGGTGGACCAGCGGGGGGGCCGGGCACAGATACGCAGTATTTT. Its protein is CASSFGGPAGGPGTDTQYF.

On this clonotype: It may be a read error: a sequence one base away is much more abundant. This chain joins TRBV5-1 and TRBJ2-3; a weak D match, TRBD2 (5 bases). CDR1 is SGHRS and CDR2 is YFSETQ in the germline V gene. V was trimmed by 7 bases and J by 8 bases, leaving 20 bases between them. The CDR3 extends over 14 amino acids. The CDR3 spells CASAEGPAQITQYF. Here the CDR3 DNA reads TGCGCCAGCGCCGAGGGTCCGGCACAGATTACGCAGTATTTT.

With respect to this clonotype: The junction and the germline gene differ at one end; a read error may be behind it. The chain is built from TRBV13 and TRBJ2-7; TRBD1 might be the D (5 bases). Per germline, CDR1 PRHDT and CDR2 FYEKMQ (reference sequence). This CDR3 has 11 residues. DNA for the CDR3: TGTGTCAGCAGCTACAGGAACGAGCAGTACTTC. It yields the protein CVSSYRNEQYF.

Worth noting for this clonotype: Compared with germline, one end of the junction differs, possibly owing to a read error. The CDR3 is CSVRVGQGYHEQYF. CDR3 DNA sequence: TGCAGCGTAAGGGTGGGACAGGGCTACCACGAGCAATACTTC. The chain employs TRBV29-1 and TRBJ2-7; 9 bases match TRBD1. Germline assignment: CDR1 SQVTM and CDR2 ANQGSEA. The CDR3 length is 14 residues.

On this clonotype itself: The germline gene is not matched at one end of the junction; a read error may be the cause. The chain links TRBV28 to TRBJ2-3, with D maybe TRBD1 (6 bases). The CDR3 length is 15 residues. CDR1 is MDHEN, CDR2 SYDVKM, per germline. The CDR3 DNA sequence: TGTGCCAGCAATTTCGGGGATGGGGGCACAGATACACAGTATTTT. The encoded protein is CASNFGDGGTDTQYF.

The chain uses TRBV12-3 or TRBV12-4 and TRBJ2-1; D may match TRBD1 or TRBD2 (6 bases each). With 10 bases removed from V and 9 bases from J, the gap between germline ends came to 25 bases. The CDR3 runs 15 residues. The CDR3: CANRTRRGAGGEQFF. CDR3 sequence (DNA): TGTGCCAACAGGACAAGGAGGGGGGCTGGGGGTGAGCAGTTCTTC.

As to this clonotype: A clone one base away is much larger, so this may be a read error. The chain joins TRBV5-4 to TRBJ2-1; D remains ambiguous. V lost 1 base and J lost 12, with 8 bases in between. Germline V gives CDR1 SGHNT, CDR2 YYREEE (reference sequence). The CDR3 consists of 11 residues. The CDR3 coding sequence is TGTGCCAGCAGCTTGTTTAGTGTGCAGTTCTTC. This sequence encodes CASSLFSVQFF.

As concerns this clonotype: At one end the junction does not follow the germline gene, possibly because of a read error. The chain is built from TRBV18 and TRBJ1-5; possible D gene TRBD1, 5 bases. The CDR3 covers 14 residues. The germline V gene encodes CDR1 KGHSH and CDR2 LQKENI. The CDR3 DNA follows: TGTGTCAGCTCACCAATGGGGGGAGGTCAGCCCCAGCATTTT. Amino acid sequence: CVSSPMGGGQPQHF.

With respect to this clonotype: At one of its ends the junction is not consistent with the germline gene, which may arise from a read error. The V gene is TRBV5-6, the J gene TRBJ2-3, with D perhaps TRBD1 (5 bases). Germline loops: CDR1 SGHDT, CDR2 YYEEEE. There are 14 residues in the CDR3. The CDR3 DNA reads TGTGCCAGCAGCTTGGCTGTGGAGACAGATACGCAATATTTT. Translated: CASSLAVETDTQYF.

The chain uses TRBV25-1 and TRBJ2-7; the D call may be TRBD1 or TRBD2 (5 bases each). This CDR3 spans 11 amino acids. V was shortened by 7 bases and J by 9 bases, with 13 bases between the two germline ends. Germline V lookup: CDR1 MGHDK, CDR2 SYGVNS. CDR3 sequence reads: CASTRGEGQYF. For the CDR3, the DNA is TGTGCCAGCACAAGAGGGGAAGGGCAGTACTTC.

In the case of this clonotype: Just one base apart from a much larger clone, this may be a read error. The V call is TRBV6-5, the J call TRBJ2-7; 9 nucleotides line up with TRBD1. The germline gives CDR1 MNHEY, CDR2 SVGAGI. The CDR3 spans 15 residues. CDR3 bases: TGTGTCTCCGGGACAGGGAAGAATCGGCCCTACGAGCAGTACTTC. This codes for CVSGTGKNRPYEQYF.

This clonotype has more than one count but fewer than ten. It is likely a read error, because the conserved phenylalanine at the end of the CDR3 is missing. The chain joins TRBV6-1 to TRBJ1-6; a possible D gene is TRBD1 (5 bases). CDR1 MNHNS and CDR2 SASEGT come from the germline V gene. The CDR3 is 15 amino acids. This CDR3 is CVSSEAGSGNSPLHS. CDR3 DNA: TGTGTCAGCAGTGAAGCAGGGTCGGGTAATTCACCCCTCCACTCT.